This T cell receptor beta chain was recorded in a study of T cells in Graves' hyperthyroidism and ophthalmopathy (dated by TCRdb to between 2017 and 2020). About the study as a whole: Peripheral blood samples were taken at the time of initial diagnosis, prior to any treatment. In roughly six Graves' hyperthyroidism patients, the study also compared T-cell repertoires from thyroid tissue with T-cell repertoires from blood. TCR Vbeta CDR3 sequencing of approximately 140 peripheral blood samples (43 ophthalmopathy, about 75 hyperthyroidism and roughly 17 progressor patients) is reported in the paper. Once sampling was done, hyperthyroidism patients were given methimazole at a starting dose of 30 mg daily, whereas ophthalmopathy patients were given high-dose intravenous methylprednisolone. Prospective prediction of ophthalmopathy was tested in an independent validation cohort consisting of some 19 hyperthyroidism patients and some 17 patients who later progressed to ophthalmopathy. To identify distinguishing TCR V-J signatures, a discovery cohort of 95 to 100 patients was used, comprising 43 with Graves' ophthalmopathy and 55 to 65 with stable Graves' hyperthyroidism. The roughly 91 discovery patients were randomly divided into training and test sets at a 7:3 ratio. The study at large found these results: In validation, progression to ophthalmopathy was predicted by the model with about 70% sensitivity and roughly 72% specificity, a median of approximately 6.5 months before onset. Blood samples also contained most of the expanded thyroid clonotypes (frequency above 0.001), which suggests that blood repertoires may reflect thyroid immune responses. A model built on a 13 V-J signature distinguished ophthalmopathy from stable hyperthyroidism, reaching around 90% sensitivity and about 81% specificity in cross-validation and 80%/75% in testing. No statistical method was used to fix the sample size in advance, and group allocation was not hidden from the investigators.

This clonotype was recorded at least ten times. What antigen it recognizes has not been identified. No quality values exist for individual bases; no much larger clone is one base distant. TCR beta CDR3 regions were amplified from RNA transcripts. For the first round of RT-PCR on the TCR CDR3, the HTBI primer set was used together with the Qiagen OneStep RT-PCR kit. Libraries were constructed in a second round of multiplex PCR, after which size selection and purification were carried out. The libraries were sequenced on an Illumina HiSeq2000 using paired-end 100 bp reads. The original pipeline was this. SOAPnuke was used to process the raw data, throwing out any read that contained adapters or uncalled bases, had a mean Phred below 15, or lacked an exact constant-primer or identifier match. COPE v1.2.5 was used to merge the high-quality paired reads, and each unique nucleotide sequence was defined as a clonotype. MiTCR v1.1 was used to align clonotypes to the IMGT TRBV, TRBD and TRBJ reference segments. The analysis was restricted to V-J combinations with a frequency above 0.0001, which together covered approximately 99% of the repertoires. The TCS score was defined as the ratio of F50 (clonal expansion) to E x V (chaos), calculated using BLOSUM62-based TCRdist between CDR3 peptides within each V-J. Welch's t-statistics and random forest reduced around 520 V-J features to roughly 13, which were used in a naive Bayes classifier (R e1071). TCRdb applied fastp at Q25 and MiXCR to the public reads, then kept only in-frame beta chains. Rows are unified per CDR3 protein, each entry keeping the most common DNA and genes. The V and J calls and clone size come from TCRdb's table, not from the authors' own analysis. The sample has hundreds of thousands of distinct CDR3 sequences on record, about 13% of them singletons. The ten largest clones add up to 9% to 9.5% of the sample.

Graves' hyperthyroidism was defined as stable when no progression to ophthalmopathy occurred over 18 months of follow-up. Hyperthyroidism patients were newly diagnosed, had a disease duration of under 2 months, and were aged 18 to 65 years. Any patient with an uncontrolled infection, another autoimmune disease, pregnancy or lactation was excluded. Diagnoses were based on clinical symptoms, serum thyroxine and TRAb, thyroid ultrasound and orbital computed tomography. Ficoll-Paque density gradient centrifugation was used to isolate PBMCs from about 10 ml of fresh peripheral blood. Total RNA was extracted using Trizol reagent, and RNA quality was assessed on an Agilent 2100 Bioanalyzer. The sequence came from a woman aged 18-29 years with Graves' hyperthyroidism. Sequencing was performed on blood.

The nucleotide sequence is TGTGCCAGCAGTCGAATGGGACAGGGGGTAGGGAATACGCAGTATTTT. The translation is CASSRMGQGVGNTQYF. The chain links TRBV6-1 with TRBJ2-3; 11 bases in between match TRBD1. The CDR3 measures 16 amino acids from cysteine to phenylalanine. This entry keeps only the CDR3 DNA: 48 bases, framed from base 1. Ends trimmed: V by 5 bases, J by 7 bases; bases unmatched to a gene: 11. CDR1 and CDR2 were assigned from the germline V gene as MNHNS and SASEGT.